This T cell receptor beta chain was sequenced in a study of vaccination effects on CD4 cells after COVID-19 (dated by TCRdb to the early 2020s). About the study as a whole: To identify antigen-specific CD4+ T cell clonotypes by their expansion, the ViraFEST assay first stimulated PBMC with viral peptide pools and then applied TCR sequencing. Each participant got two doses of an mRNA SARS-CoV-2 vaccine, either BNT162b2 or mRNA-1273. Roughly 2 million PBMC per well were cultured in IMDM with roughly 5% human AB serum, roughly 10 IU/ml IL-2 and gentamicin, plus 10 ug/ml peptides. In both COVID-19 convalescent patients and infection-naive vaccine recipients, the study compared SARS-CoV-2 spike-specific CD4+ TCR repertoires from before mRNA vaccination with those from after it. The full study included some 10 COVID-19 convalescent patients and a few SARS-CoV-2-naive healthy vaccine recipients. The Oncomine TCR Beta short-read assay on an Illumina iSeq 100 was used to sequence cultures from other donors in the study.

The library was obtained by the immunoSEQ multiplex PCR assay. DNA from the cultured and isolated CD4+ T cells underwent TCR beta CDR3 sequencing. Processing in the source paper ran as follows. Non-productive TCR sequences were removed, reads were trimmed to the CDR3 region, and CDR3s of at least 7 amino acids were retained. The MANAFEST web app was used to identify antigen-specific clonotypes by comparing expansion in peptide wells with expansion in reference cultures. To be called positive, a clone needed expansion at FDR<0.05 compared with the reference and with all other wells, an odds ratio greater than 5, and a frequency greater than 0.1% in two replicate wells. A clonotype was called cross-reactive if it was significantly expanded both in SARS-CoV-2 spike wells and in at least one common cold coronavirus spike condition. CDR3 similarity was assessed by Levenshtein distance with the stringdist R package, and unrooted trees were built with ape in R 3.6.1. In TCRdb, the immuneACCESS table is reduced to in-frame sequences with V and J assigned. These tables do not hold every clone; where another copy was compared, an unresolved V gene accounts for under half, and the others remain unexplained. V, J and clone size are taken as reported in that table, and D and trimming were inferred from the DNA itself. Within this sample are fewer than 35,000 clones, with around three fifths of them counted one time only. 9% to 10% of the sample belongs to the ten largest clones.

This clone has just one count. No cognate antigen has been identified for it. Base qualities are not provided; no much larger clone lies one nucleotide away. Results the study describes overall, beyond this receptor: Among healthy vaccine recipients, nearly all vaccine-induced clones were SARS-CoV-2 mono-reactive, and only 1 of 255 was cross-reactive with common cold coronaviruses. Limitations of the study were the small number of convalescent patients and the absence of early post-infection timepoints. Both infection-induced and vaccine-induced clones contracted markedly at late post-vaccination timepoints, which is consistent with waning T cell responses.

The germline V gene (reference sequence) gives CDR1 as MNHEY and CDR2 as SMNVEV. V is cut back by 5 bases and J by 4 bases, with 15 bases in the junction unmatched. The CDR3 numbers 17 residues from cysteine through phenylalanine. The DNA shown is the 51-base CDR3, in frame from base 1. After less than 13 days of culture, CD4+ T cells were isolated with the EasySep CD4+ T cell isolation kit. The absence of prior SARS-CoV-2 infection in healthy vaccine recipients was confirmed by negative nucleocapsid antibodies before and after vaccination. On days 3 and 7, half of the culture medium was replaced with fresh IL-2-containing medium. Each peptide stimulation condition was cultured in triplicate wells unless otherwise noted. PBMC were separated from whole blood using Ficoll-Paque Plus gradient centrifugation and were then either cryopreserved at -140C or used fresh. The QIAamp micro DNA kit was used to extract genomic DNA from the cultured CD4+ T cells.

The V and J segments used are TRBV27 and TRBJ2-7; a stretch of 9 junction bases matches TRBD1. This sequence originates from a human donor who received a COVID-19 vaccine. Sample: CD4+ T cells from PBMCs cultured without peptide, taken before COVID-19 vaccination. The sequence in DNA is TGTGCCAGCAGTGCGTATTACGGACAGGGGAAGATTTACGAGCAGTACTTC. It translates to CASSAYYGQGKIYEQYF.